This T cell receptor (beta chain) is drawn from a study of cytomegalovirus exposure and HLA in healthy donors. Regarding the study as a whole: By HLA locus, TCR association rates varied in a later analysis, with DRB1 showing the most and HLA-C the fewest. Most TCR sequences showed up rarely, but some public TCRs showed up in many donors. Per a later analysis, 18,000 or so TCR beta sequences showed association with HLA alleles at 0.05 false discovery rate. A cluster of highly shared sequence variants was likely a sequencing artifact.

Notes on this clone: What it binds is not known.

Researchers ran the PCR with 60 Vbeta and 13 Jbeta primers. Clones were read by immunoSEQ multiplex PCR, and TCRdb kept only the in-frame ones, dropping some. The sample yields 150,000 to 200,000 clones, 10% to 15% seen once. Sequenced input: PBMCs. The source is a man aged 50 or older in good health and CMV-seropositive.

Here the CDR3 reads CASSRENTQYF. The CDR3 nucleotides read TGTGCCAGCAGTCGGGAGAATACGCAGTATTTT. The chain carries TRBV28 and TRBJ2-3, with D maybe TRBD2 (6 bases). The CDR3 extends over 11 amino acids. The germline V and J ends were trimmed by 5 bases and 7 bases, with 7 bases remaining between them. Germline V lookup: CDR1 MDHEN, CDR2 SYDVKM.